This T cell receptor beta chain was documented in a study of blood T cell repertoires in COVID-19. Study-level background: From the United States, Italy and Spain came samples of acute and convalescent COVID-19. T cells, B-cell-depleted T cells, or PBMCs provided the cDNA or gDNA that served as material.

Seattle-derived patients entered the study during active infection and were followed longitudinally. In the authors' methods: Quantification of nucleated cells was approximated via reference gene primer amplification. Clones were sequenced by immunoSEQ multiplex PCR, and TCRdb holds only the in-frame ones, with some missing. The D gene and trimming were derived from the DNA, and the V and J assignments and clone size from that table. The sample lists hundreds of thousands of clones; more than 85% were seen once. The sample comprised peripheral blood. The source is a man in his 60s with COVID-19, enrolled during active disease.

Here the CDR3 reads CATSSGTGYNEQFF. CDR3 sequence (DNA): TGTGCCACCAGTAGCGGGACAGGTTACAATGAGCAGTTCTTC. The rearrangement links TRBV24-1 to TRBJ2-1, with D maybe TRBD1 (8 bases). Trimming shortened V by 6 bases and J by 4 bases, and 12 bases separated the two germline ends. There are 14 residues in the CDR3. CDR1 KGHDR and CDR2 SFDVKD come from the germline V gene.